In its sample, the clone carrying this T cell receptor (beta chain) was seen once. Its antigen is not identified. CDR1 is SGDLS, CDR2 YYNGEE, per germline. V dropped 0 bases and J dropped 3 bases, with 11 bases sitting between them. This CDR3 contains 15 residues. The sample comes from a study of T cells in localized non-small cell lung cancer. Study-level results: Without multi-region sequencing, intratumor heterogeneity could not be excluded. A median of roughly 57 clones ranked among the top 100 in tumor appeared in adjacent lung. Longer survival (overall) was linked to higher T cell density in blood. Measurement of T cell clonality placed uninvolved adjacent lung highest, above the level in tumor.

Data came from immunoSEQ multiplex PCR; TCRdb stores just in-frame clones and leaves some out. The sample holds tens of thousands of clones, roughly 90% seen once. Sequencing used peripheral blood, obtained before any cancer treatment. This sequence joins TRBV9 and TRBJ2-3; D is perhaps TRBD1 (6 bases). This clonotype originated in a man aged 40 to 70 with stage I lung adenocarcinoma. The CDR3 region is CASSVALGGTDTQYF. CDR3 nucleotide sequence: TGTGCCAGCAGCGTAGCCCTAGGGGGAACAGATACGCAGTATTTT.